Listed here are 16 T cell receptor beta chains from one sample, sequenced in a study of cytomegalovirus exposure and HLA in healthy donors. PCR primers comprised 60 Vbeta and 13 Jbeta primers. Clones were sequenced by immunoSEQ multiplex PCR, and TCRdb holds only the in-frame ones, with some missing. The data contain about 190,000 clones, less than 85% of them seen just once; the ten biggest clones take up about 4.4%. The specimen sequenced was PBMCs. The receptors originated from a man younger than 40 in good health and CMV-seropositive.

V is TRBV28 and J is TRBJ2-1; 7 nucleotides align to TRBD2. The CDR3 runs 14 residues. Germline trimming cut 3 bases from V and 4 bases from J; bases unmatched to any gene: 3. Germline V lookup: CDR1 MDHEN, CDR2 SYDVKM. CDR3 sequence reads: CASSLGGSYNEQFF. CDR3 nucleotides: TGTGCCAGCAGTTTGGGCGGGAGTTACAATGAGCAGTTCTTC.

A word on this clone: Relative to the germline gene, one junction end is altered; a read error may explain this. The chain carries TRBV7-9 and TRBJ1-1; 8 positions match TRBD1. Germline V gene data show CDR1 as SEHNR and CDR2 as FQNEAQ (reference sequence). The CDR3 totals 16 residues. The CDR3 loop reads CSSTIWTGREATEAFF. In nucleotides, the CDR3 is TGTTCCAGCACCATTTGGACAGGGAGGGAGGCCACTGAAGCTTTCTTT.

J is TRBJ2-7 and V is TRBV7-9; possible D gene TRBD1, 5 bases. Per the germline V gene, CDR1 is SEHNR and CDR2 is FQNEAQ (reference sequence). The CDR3 contains 12 residues. V dropped 7 bases and J dropped 4 bases, with 11 bases sitting between them. The CDR3 spells CASTLRGYEQYF. In DNA, the CDR3 is TGTGCCAGCACGCTTAGGGGTTACGAGCAGTACTTC.

This chain uses TRBV30 with TRBJ1-3; D call uncertain. Per the germline V gene, CDR1 is GTSNPN and CDR2 is SVGIG (reference sequence). Trimming pared 3 bases from V and 0 bases from J, leaving 12 bases between. The length of the CDR3 is 15 residues. In nucleotides, the CDR3 is TGTGCCTGGAGCATTACCGGGAACTCTGGAAACACCATATATTTT. Residues: CAWSITGNSGNTIYF.

The chain carries TRBV25-1 and TRBJ1-2, with D unresolved. Germline V gene sequence: CDR1 MGHDK, CDR2 SYGVNS. The CDR3 totals 11 residues. V was clipped by 1 base and J by 7 bases, with 4 bases between them. The DNA of the CDR3 is TGTGCCAGCAGTGAATTGAGTGGCTACACCTTC. It translates to CASSELSGYTF.

The chain has TRBV5-1 and TRBJ2-7; D is ambiguous. CDR1 and CDR2 from the germline V gene are SGHRS and YFSETQ. The CDR3 is made up of 14 amino acids. V gave up 4 bases and J gave up 2 bases, with 13 bases separating them. DNA for the CDR3: TGCGCCAGCAGCCATGCTCAAGCAACCTACGAGCAGTACTTC. Its protein product is CASSHAQATYEQYF.

V usage is TRBV7-9 and J usage is TRBJ2-7, with D possibly matching TRBD1 (6 bases). V was clipped by 2 bases and J by 5 bases, with 13 bases between them. This CDR3 has 14 residues. Per the germline V gene, CDR1 is SEHNR and CDR2 is FQNEAQ (reference sequence). The CDR3 nucleotides read TGTGCCAGCAGCTTACCCACAGGGTCCGACGAGCAGTACTTC. Amino acid sequence: CASSLPTGSDEQYF.

This rearrangement joins TRBV2 to TRBJ2-5, with TRBD2 matching 12 bases. The DNA end favors TRBJ2-7, so the J call may be wrong. CDR3 size: 14 residues. CDR1 is SNHLY, CDR2 FYNNEI, per germline. For the CDR3, the DNA is TGTGCCAGCAGTGGACTAGCGGGGGTCTACGAGCAGTACTTC. Translating it yields CASSGLAGVYEQYF.

The chain uses TRBV4-3 and TRBJ1-1; TRBD1 agrees at 9 bases. Per the germline V gene, CDR1 is LGHNA and CDR2 is YSLEER. Trimming removed 0 bases from V and 4 bases from J; junction bases left unmatched: 6. This CDR3 has 16 residues. The chain's CDR3 is CASSQDAQGAGTEAFF. The CDR3 region has the DNA TGCGCCAGCAGCCAAGATGCACAGGGGGCAGGCACTGAAGCTTTCTTT.

This clone appeared a few times. This chain connects TRBV7-2 to TRBJ1-1; 9 bases are shared with TRBD1. V was pared by 5 bases and J by 4 bases, with 14 bases of the junction left unmatched. This CDR3 region has 17 residues. The germline CDR1 and CDR2 sequences are SGHTA and FQGNSA. In DNA form, the CDR3 reads TGTGCCAGCAGCCCTAGGTTCTCGACAGGGGGGAGCACTGAAGCTTTCTTT. It is translated as CASSPRFSTGGSTEAFF.

The V call is TRBV30, the J call TRBJ2-1; D possibly corresponds to TRBD2 (6 bases). The CDR3 loop spans 15 amino acids. CDR1 GTSNPN and CDR2 SVGIG come from the germline V gene (reference sequence). Deletions cut 4 bases from V and 2 bases from J, with 15 bases between. CDR3 DNA: TGTGCCTGGAAGCTTGGCGGAGGGGCCTACAATGAGCAGTTCTTC. The encoded protein is CAWKLGGGAYNEQFF.

This clone came up once. The CDR3 coding sequence is TGTGCCAGCAGCTCGGACCAGGGTGGGGACACTGAAGCTTTCTTT. Translating gives CASSSDQGGDTEAFF. The chain recombines TRBV7-8 with TRBJ1-1; D perhaps matches TRBD1 (5 bases). V lost 4 bases and J 3 bases, leaving 15 bases between the germline ends. The CDR3 spans 15 residues. Germline assignment: CDR1 SGHVS and CDR2 FQNEAQ. Using reference TRBV7-8 and TRBJ1-1 for the parts outside the CDR3, the full variable domain is GAGVSQSPRYKVAKRGQDVALRCDPISGHVSLFWYQQALGQGPEFLTYFQNEAQLDKSGLPSDRFFAERPEGSVSTLKIQRTQQEDSAVYLCASSSDQGGDTEAFFGQGTRLTVV.

The chain is built from TRBV9 and TRBJ2-5; tentative D call: TRBD2 (5 bases). The CDR3 runs to 14 residues. Germline values: CDR1 SGDLS, CDR2 YYNGEE. Between the trimmed V and J ends, which lost 4 bases and 7 bases, there was a span of 17 bases. In nucleotides, the CDR3 is TGTGCCAGCAGCTTTGAGGGAGAGGCAGGGACCCAGTACTTC. Translating it yields CASSFEGEAGTQYF.

Only a few counts were recorded for this clone. The CDR3 is CASSPRGLMEKLFF. CDR3 coding DNA: TGTGCCAGCAGTCCCAGGGGTCTGATGGAAAAACTGTTTTTT. The chain links TRBV28 to TRBJ1-4; D perhaps matches TRBD1 (6 bases). CDR3 length equals 14 residues. The germline V gene encodes CDR1 MDHEN and CDR2 SYDVKM. The V gene lost 5 bases and the J gene lost 8 bases, with 15 bases spanning the gap. The full variable domain, in which reference TRBV28 and TRBJ1-4 provide the parts outside the CDR3, is DVKVTQSSRYLVKRTGEKVFLECVQDMDHENMFWYRQDPGLGLRLIYFSYDVKMKEKGDIPEGYSVSREKKERFSLILESASTNQTSMYLCASSPRGLMEKLFFGSGTQLSVL.

The V gene is TRBV18, the J gene TRBJ1-4; D gene ambiguous. The V gene lost 6 bases and the J gene lost 5 bases, with 4 bases spanning the gap. The CDR3 sequence is 11 residues long. Germline V gene data show CDR1 as KGHSH and CDR2 as LQKENI. Here the CDR3 reads CASSSNEKLFF. In DNA form, the CDR3 reads TGTGCCAGCTCCTCGAATGAAAAACTGTTTTTT.

The table lists this clone with a few counts. The chain links TRBV29-1 to TRBJ2-6; the D gene is possibly TRBD1 (6 bases). There are 15 residues in the CDR3. Between the trimmed V and J ends, which lost 6 bases and 0 bases, there was a span of 12 bases. The germline V gene has CDR1 SQVTM and CDR2 ANQGSEA. The CDR3 spells CSVGTGLSGANVLTF. CDR3 nucleotide sequence: TGCAGCGTCGGAACAGGGCTCTCTGGGGCCAACGTCCTGACTTTC.